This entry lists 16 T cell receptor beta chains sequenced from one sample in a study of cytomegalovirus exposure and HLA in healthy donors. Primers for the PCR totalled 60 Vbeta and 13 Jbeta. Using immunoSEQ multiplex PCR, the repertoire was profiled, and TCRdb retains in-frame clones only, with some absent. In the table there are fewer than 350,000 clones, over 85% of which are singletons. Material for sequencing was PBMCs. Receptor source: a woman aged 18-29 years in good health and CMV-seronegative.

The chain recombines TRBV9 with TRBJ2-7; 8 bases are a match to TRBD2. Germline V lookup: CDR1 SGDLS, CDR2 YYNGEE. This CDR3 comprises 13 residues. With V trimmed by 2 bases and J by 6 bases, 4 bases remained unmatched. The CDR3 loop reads CASSVGGAGEQYF. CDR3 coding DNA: TGTGCCAGCAGCGTCGGGGGGGCAGGCGAGCAGTACTTC.

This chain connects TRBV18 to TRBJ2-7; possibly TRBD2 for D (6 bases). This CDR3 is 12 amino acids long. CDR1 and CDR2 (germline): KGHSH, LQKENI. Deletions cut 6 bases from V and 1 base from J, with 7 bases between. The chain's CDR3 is CASSRGSYEQYF. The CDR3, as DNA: TGTGCCAGCTCCCGGGGGTCCTACGAGCAGTACTTC.

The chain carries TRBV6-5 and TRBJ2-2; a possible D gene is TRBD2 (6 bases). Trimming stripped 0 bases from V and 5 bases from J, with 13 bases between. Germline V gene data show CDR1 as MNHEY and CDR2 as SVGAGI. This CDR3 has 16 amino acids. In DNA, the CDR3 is TGTGCCAGCAGTTACTCGACGGGGCGGGGTACCGGGGAGCTGTTTTTT. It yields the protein CASSYSTGRGTGELFF.

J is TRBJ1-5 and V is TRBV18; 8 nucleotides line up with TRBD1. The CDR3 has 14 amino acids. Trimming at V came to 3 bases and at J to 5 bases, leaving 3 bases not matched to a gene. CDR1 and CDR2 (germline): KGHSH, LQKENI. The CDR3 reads CASSPGTGDQPQHF. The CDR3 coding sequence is TGTGCCAGCTCACCCGGGACAGGCGATCAGCCCCAGCATTTT.

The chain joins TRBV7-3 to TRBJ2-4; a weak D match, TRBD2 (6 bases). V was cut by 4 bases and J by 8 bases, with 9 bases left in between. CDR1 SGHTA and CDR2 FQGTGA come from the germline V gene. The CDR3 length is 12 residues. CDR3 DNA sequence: TGTGCCAGCAGCTCCCCGGGGGACATTCAGTACTTC. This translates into CASSSPGDIQYF.

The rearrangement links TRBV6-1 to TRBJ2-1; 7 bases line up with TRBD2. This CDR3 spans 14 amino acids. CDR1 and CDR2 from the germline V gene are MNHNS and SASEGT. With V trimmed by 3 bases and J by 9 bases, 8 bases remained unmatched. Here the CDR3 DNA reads TGTGCCAGCAGTGAGATTACGCGGGGGAGTGAGCAGTTCTTC. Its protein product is CASSEITRGSEQFF.

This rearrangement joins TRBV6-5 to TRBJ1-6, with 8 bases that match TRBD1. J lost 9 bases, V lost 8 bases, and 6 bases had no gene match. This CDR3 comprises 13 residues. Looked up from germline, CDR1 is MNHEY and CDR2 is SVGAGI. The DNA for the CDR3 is TGTGCCAGCGGGACAGGACCGCTTTCACCCCTCCACTTT. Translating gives CASGTGPLSPLHF.

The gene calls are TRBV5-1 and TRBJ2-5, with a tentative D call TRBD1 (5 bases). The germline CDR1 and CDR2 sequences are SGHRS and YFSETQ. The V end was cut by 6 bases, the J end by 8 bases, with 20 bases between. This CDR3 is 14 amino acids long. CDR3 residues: CASNQQGPTITQYF. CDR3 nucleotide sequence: TGCGCCAGCAACCAGCAGGGCCCCACCATTACCCAGTACTTC. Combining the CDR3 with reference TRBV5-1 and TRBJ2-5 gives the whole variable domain KAGVTQTPRYLIKTRGQQVTLSCSPISGHRSVSWYQQTPGQGLQFLFEYFSETQRNKGNFPGRFSGRQFSNSRSEMNVSTLELGDSALYLCASNQQGPTITQYFGPGTRLLVL.

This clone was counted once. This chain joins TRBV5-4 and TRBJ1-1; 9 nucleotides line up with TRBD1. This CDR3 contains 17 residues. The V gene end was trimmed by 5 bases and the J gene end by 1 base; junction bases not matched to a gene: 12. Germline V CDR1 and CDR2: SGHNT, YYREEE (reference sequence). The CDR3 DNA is TGTGCCAGCAGAAAACCGGGACAGGGAACTACGAACACTGAAGCTTTCTTT. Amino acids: CASRKPGQGTTNTEAFF.

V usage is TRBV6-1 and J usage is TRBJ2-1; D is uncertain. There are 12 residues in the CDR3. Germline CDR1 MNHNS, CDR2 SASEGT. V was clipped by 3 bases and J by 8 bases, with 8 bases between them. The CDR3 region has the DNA TGTGCCAGCAGTGATGGCTCCTATGAGCAGTTCTTC. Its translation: CASSDGSYEQFF.

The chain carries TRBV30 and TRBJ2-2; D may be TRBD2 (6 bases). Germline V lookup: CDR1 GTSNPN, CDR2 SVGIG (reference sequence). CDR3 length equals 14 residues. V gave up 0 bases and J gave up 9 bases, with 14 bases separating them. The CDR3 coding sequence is TGTGCCTGGAGTGTACGCGCGGGGCTAAGGGAGCTGTTTTTT. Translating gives CAWSVRAGLRELFF.

This CDR3 is CASSQTSGDVYEQYF. The CDR3, as DNA: TGCGCCAGCAGCCAGACTAGCGGGGACGTCTACGAGCAGTACTTC. This rearrangement joins TRBV5-1 to TRBJ2-7; 11 positions match TRBD2. V trimming: 4 bases; J trimming: 3 bases; junction bases outside the gene matches: 6. The CDR3 loop spans 15 amino acids. Looked up from germline, CDR1 is SGHRS and CDR2 is YFSETQ.

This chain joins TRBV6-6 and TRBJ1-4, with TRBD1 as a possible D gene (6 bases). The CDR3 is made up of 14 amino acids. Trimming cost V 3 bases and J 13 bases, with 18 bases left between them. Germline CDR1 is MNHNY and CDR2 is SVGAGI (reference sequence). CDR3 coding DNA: TGTGCCAGCAGTTATGAGCAGGCGTTCAGGGGACTGTTTTTT. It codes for CASSYEQAFRGLFF.

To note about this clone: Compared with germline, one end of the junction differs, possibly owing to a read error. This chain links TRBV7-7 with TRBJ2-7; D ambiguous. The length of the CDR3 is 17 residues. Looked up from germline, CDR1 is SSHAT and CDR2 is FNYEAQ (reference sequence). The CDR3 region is CASSLKPSSPNNYEQYF. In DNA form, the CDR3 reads TGTGCTAGCAGCCTAAAGCCTTCTAGTCCAAATAACTACGAGCAGTACTTC.

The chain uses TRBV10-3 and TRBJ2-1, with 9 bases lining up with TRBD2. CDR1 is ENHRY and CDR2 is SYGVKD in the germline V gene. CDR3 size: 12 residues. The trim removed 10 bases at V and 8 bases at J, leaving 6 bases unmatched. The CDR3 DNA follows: TGTGCCACGCGGGGGGGATGGGATGAGCAGTTCTTC. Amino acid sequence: CATRGGWDEQFF.

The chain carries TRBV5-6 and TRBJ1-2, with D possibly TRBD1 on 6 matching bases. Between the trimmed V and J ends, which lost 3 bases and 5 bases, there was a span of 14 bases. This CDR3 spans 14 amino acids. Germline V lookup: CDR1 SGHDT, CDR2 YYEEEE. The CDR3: CASSWGEGGYGYTF. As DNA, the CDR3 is TGTGCCAGCAGCTGGGGAGAGGGGGGGTATGGCTACACCTTC.